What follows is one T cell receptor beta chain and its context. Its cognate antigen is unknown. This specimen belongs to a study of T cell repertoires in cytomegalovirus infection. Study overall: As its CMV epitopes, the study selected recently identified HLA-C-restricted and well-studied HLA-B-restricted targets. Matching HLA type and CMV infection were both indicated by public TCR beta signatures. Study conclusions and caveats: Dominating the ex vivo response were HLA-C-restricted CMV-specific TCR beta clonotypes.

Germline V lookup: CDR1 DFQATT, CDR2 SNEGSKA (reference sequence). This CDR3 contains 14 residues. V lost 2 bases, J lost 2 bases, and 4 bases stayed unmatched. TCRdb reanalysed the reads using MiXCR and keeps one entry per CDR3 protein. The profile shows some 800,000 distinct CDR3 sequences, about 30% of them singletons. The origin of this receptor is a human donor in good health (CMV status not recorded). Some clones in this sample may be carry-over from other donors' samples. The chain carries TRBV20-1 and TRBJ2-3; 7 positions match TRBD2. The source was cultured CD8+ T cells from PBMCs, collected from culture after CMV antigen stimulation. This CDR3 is CSARKRGFTDTQYF. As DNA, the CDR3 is TGCAGTGCTAGAAAGCGGGGCTTCACAGATACGCAGTATTTT.